This entry is about one T cell receptor beta chain. Its antigen is unidentified. The CDR3 consists of 13 residues. J lost 5 bases, V lost 7 bases, and 5 bases had no gene match. Germline V gene lookup returns CDR1 SNHLY and CDR2 FYNNEI. This sample stems from a study of CD8 T cells in ankylosing spondylitis. Study outcomes and limitations: Ankylosing spondylitis blood appeared to be characterized by a TCR beta motif of fewer than ten highly homologous variants.

TCRdb independently ran MiXCR on the 5' RACE reads; one entry per CDR3 protein. The sample gives approximately 440,000 distinct CDR3 sequences, approximately 17% of which show up once; about 0.94% is in the top ten. This chain uses TRBV2 with TRBJ1-5; 7 positions match TRBD1. Sequencing input: blood, either unsorted or a sorted T cell fraction (not recorded which). The TCR comes from a male donor with ankylosing spondylitis. CDR3 loop: CASTITGDQPQHF. The CDR3 region has the DNA TGTGCCAGCACTATTACAGGGGATCAGCCCCAGCATTTT.